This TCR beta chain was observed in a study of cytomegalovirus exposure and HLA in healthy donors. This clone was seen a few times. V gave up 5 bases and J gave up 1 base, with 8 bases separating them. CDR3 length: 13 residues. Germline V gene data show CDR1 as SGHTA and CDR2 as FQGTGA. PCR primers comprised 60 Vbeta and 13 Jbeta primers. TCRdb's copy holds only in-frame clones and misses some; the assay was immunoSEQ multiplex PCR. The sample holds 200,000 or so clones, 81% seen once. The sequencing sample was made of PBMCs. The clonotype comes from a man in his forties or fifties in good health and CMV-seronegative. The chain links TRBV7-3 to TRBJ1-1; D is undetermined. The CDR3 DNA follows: TGTGCCAGCAGCGTCGCACAGAACACTGAAGCTTTCTTT. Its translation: CASSVAQNTEAFF.